The source of this T cell receptor (beta chain) is a study of blood T cells in healthy people across ages. This clonotype was recorded a few times. The antigen is undetermined. The authors ran a second PCR of about 7 to 11 cycles using a sample-barcoded 5' primer and a J-beta primer mix. Researchers report that a template-switch adaptor with 12 random nucleotides tagged each cDNA molecule. MiXCR was run by TCRdb on the 5' RACE reads, yielding one entry per CDR3 protein. The sample holds some 1.5 million distinct CDR3 sequences, 25% to 30% seen once. Overall study findings and caveats: It was held that diversity estimates obtained from one million T cells represented underestimates.

This CDR3 comprises 14 residues. The germline V gene has CDR1 SGDLS and CDR2 YYNGEE. V trimming: 5 bases; J trimming: 9 bases; junction bases outside the gene matches: 8. V and J are TRBV9 and TRBJ1-6; 7 bases are shared with TRBD1. The TCR originated in a woman in her twenties or thirties in good health. The sequencing sample was made of blood. CDR3 sequence reads: CASSFDQGGSPLHF. The CDR3 DNA is TGTGCCAGCAGTTTTGATCAGGGGGGTTCACCCCTCCACTTT.